This record concerns one TCR beta chain sequence. The data were produced by immunoSEQ multiplex PCR, yet TCRdb's version contains in-frame clones alone and is incomplete. The sample holds 45,000 or so clones, 95% to 97% seen once. These data originate in a study of T cell changes during pregnancy in multiple sclerosis. The CDR3 covers 16 residues. Trimming cost V 0 bases and J 3 bases; bases outside gene matches: 7. Germline CDR1 reads SGHRS; CDR2 reads YFSETQ. Material: peripheral blood, obtained in the second trimester of pregnancy. The chain combines TRBV5-1 with TRBJ2-7, with TRBD1 matching over 9 bases. The sequence derives from a female donor with multiple sclerosis, enrolled in a pregnancy study. The CDR3 loop reads CASSLAGQGSGYEQYF. CDR3 DNA sequence: TGCGCCAGCAGCTTGGCGGGACAGGGATCAGGCTACGAGCAGTACTTC.